These 32 T cell receptor beta chains were sequenced from one sample in a study of regulatory and conventional T cells in RAG deficiency. Profiled with immunoSEQ multiplex PCR; TCRdb holds only in-frame clones, not every one. The sample lists 9,500 to 15,000 clones, around 94% occurring once. Regulatory T cells were sorted from blood as CD4+ CD25-high CD127-low cells. Another study also made use of these data, one on regulatory T cells. That paper adds: The PCR used 52 TRBV and 13 TRBJ primers.

The sequencing input was CD127- CD25+ CD4+ Tregs sorted from blood. The receptors stem from a human donor in good health.

The rearrangement links TRBV6-6 to TRBJ1-5, with D possibly TRBD1 on 6 matching bases. V shed 3 bases and J shed 4 bases, with 10 bases lying between them. The V gene's germline CDR1 is MNHNY and CDR2 SVGAGI (reference sequence). This CDR3 has 14 amino acids. Here the CDR3 reads CASSYPGDNQPQHF. The CDR3 region has the DNA TGTGCCAGCAGTTATCCAGGGGATAATCAGCCCCAGCATTTT.

The V call is TRBV10-2, the J call TRBJ2-1; D might be TRBD1 (5 bases). CDR1 is WSHSY, CDR2 SAAADI, per germline. Trimming cost V 6 bases and J 6 bases, with 12 bases left between them. This CDR3 comprises 13 residues. The CDR3 reads CASRFLGVNEQFF. CDR3 in DNA: TGCGCCAGCAGATTCTTAGGGGTCAATGAGCAGTTCTTC.

The chain has TRBV28 and TRBJ1-1; 12 positions match TRBD1. V was clipped by 6 bases and J by 7 bases; unmatched bases: 12. The germline gives CDR1 MDHEN, CDR2 SYDVKM. CDR3 length: 16 amino acids. CDR3 DNA: TGTGCCAGCAGCCCAAACCGGGACAGGGGGCGTCGTGAAGCTTTCTTT. Translation: CASSPNRDRGRREAFF.

This rearrangement joins TRBV28 to TRBJ1-1; D is unclear. With 5 bases removed from V and 0 bases from J, the gap between germline ends came to 7 bases. Germline V gives CDR1 MDHEN, CDR2 SYDVKM. The CDR3 totals 13 residues. This chain's CDR3 is CASSPQMNTEAFF. The CDR3 nucleotides are TGTGCCAGCAGTCCCCAAATGAACACTGAAGCTTTCTTT.

CDR3 amino acids: CASTRRGGDYNEQFF. CDR3 nucleotides: TGTGCCAGCACCAGACGGGGGGGGGACTACAATGAGCAGTTCTTC. The V and J genes are TRBV5-4 and TRBJ2-1, with 8 bases fitting TRBD2. Germline V gene data show CDR1 as SGHNT and CDR2 as YYREEE (reference sequence). Unmatched junction bases numbered 8, after V lost 6 bases and J lost 3 bases. This CDR3 region has 15 residues. The full variable domain, its missing parts supplied by reference TRBV5-4 and TRBJ2-1, is ETGVTQSPTHLIKTRGQQVTLRCSSQSGHNTVSWYQQALGQGPQFIFQYYREEENGRGNFPPRFSGLQFPNYSSELNVNALELDDSALYLCASTRRGGDYNEQFFGPGTRLTVL.

This clone was observed once. The V and J genes are TRBV5-1 and TRBJ1-2, with D hard to call. The germline V and J ends were trimmed by 0 bases and 5 bases, with 8 bases remaining between them. Germline values: CDR1 SGHRS, CDR2 YFSETQ. The CDR3 loop spans 13 amino acids. This chain's CDR3 is CASSLEQRYGYTF. The CDR3 DNA sequence: TGCGCCAGCAGCTTGGAACAGAGATATGGCTACACCTTC.

V and J are TRBV7-3 and TRBJ1-6, with D possibly TRBD1 on 5 matching bases. CDR3 length: 13 amino acids. V was shortened by 4 bases and J by 8 bases, with 9 bases between the two germline ends. The V gene's germline CDR1 is SGHTA and CDR2 FQGTGA. This CDR3 is CASSWAQDSPLHF. For the CDR3, the DNA is TGTGCCAGCAGCTGGGCACAGGATTCACCCCTCCACTTT. The full variable domain, completed using reference TRBV7-3 and TRBJ1-6, is GAGVSQTPSNKVTEKGKYVELRCDPISGHTALYWYRQSLGQGPEFLIYFQGTGAADDSGLPNDRFFAVRPEGSVSTLKIQRTERGDSAVYLCASSWAQDSPLHFGNGTRLTVT.

This rearrangement joins TRBV6-1 to TRBJ2-5; TRBD1 might be the D (6 bases). V was shortened by 2 bases and J by 1 base, with 11 bases between the two germline ends. Germline assignment: CDR1 MNHNS and CDR2 SASEGT. The CDR3 loop spans 15 amino acids. DNA of the CDR3: TGTGCCAGCAGTGAAAACAGGGTAACCCAAGAGACCCAGTACTTC. It is translated as CASSENRVTQETQYF.

CDR3 residues: CASSRRTSGGYTQYF. CDR3 in DNA: TGCGCCAGCAGCCGTCGGACTAGCGGGGGGTATACGCAGTATTTT. The rearrangement links TRBV5-1 to TRBJ2-3, with 14 positions matching TRBD2. The length of the CDR3 is 15 residues. Germline V CDR1 and CDR2: SGHRS, YFSETQ. The J segment lost 7 bases and the V segment lost 4 bases, leaving 5 bases of the junction unmatched.

This sequence joins TRBV10-2 and TRBJ2-6; the D is unclear. This CDR3 comprises 14 residues. Per germline, CDR1 WSHSY and CDR2 SAAADI. Trimming shortened V by 10 bases and J by 3 bases, and 13 bases separated the two germline ends. The CDR3 reads CATSLSFGANVLTF. CDR3 nucleotides: TGCGCCACCAGCCTAAGCTTTGGGGCCAACGTCCTGACTTTC.

The gene calls are TRBV5-6 and TRBJ2-5; TRBD1 matches at 8 bases. Trimming cost V 4 bases and J 2 bases; bases outside gene matches: 4. Per germline, CDR1 SGHDT and CDR2 YYEEEE. The CDR3 sequence is 14 residues long. CDR3 nucleotide sequence: TGTGCCAGCAGCCGACAGGGGCGTCAAGAGACCCAGTACTTC. Translated: CASSRQGRQETQYF.

The chain uses TRBV5-8 and TRBJ1-2; 10 bases match TRBD1. The germline gives CDR1 SGHTS, CDR2 YDEGEE. The CDR3 loop spans 15 amino acids. The ends lost 1 base at V and 5 bases at J; junction bases unmatched: 5. Here the CDR3 DNA reads TGTGCCAGCAGCTTGCCGGGACAGGGGTTATATGGCTACACCTTC. Translating gives CASSLPGQGLYGYTF.

The CDR3 bases are TGTGCCAGCAGTGGGCAGACAGGGGTTCGAGATACGCAGTATTTT. Translated: CASSGQTGVRDTQYF. This chain uses TRBV6-1 with TRBJ2-3, with 8 bases aligning to TRBD1. This CDR3 comprises 15 residues. J lost 5 bases, V lost 4 bases, and 8 bases had no gene match. Germline values: CDR1 MNHNS, CDR2 SASEGT.

The rearrangement joins TRBV6-1 to TRBJ2-7; 7 nucleotides agree with TRBD2. This CDR3 comprises 13 residues. Germline lookup yields CDR1 MNHNS and CDR2 SASEGT. The V segment lost 6 bases and the J segment 4 bases; nucleotides outside the gene matches: 6. The CDR3 here is CASRNSGVYEQYF. The DNA of the CDR3 is TGTGCCAGCAGGAACAGCGGGGTGTACGAGCAGTACTTC.

The chain combines TRBV10-2 with TRBJ1-2; D gene uncertain. CDR1 is WSHSY and CDR2 is SAAADI in the germline V gene. V lost 9 bases, J lost 0 bases, and 8 bases lay in between. CDR3 length: 12 amino acids. The CDR3 DNA is TGCGCCAGTCGGGTGGCTAACTATGGCTACACCTTC. This encodes CASRVANYGYTF.

The rearrangement links TRBV6-1 to TRBJ2-3, with D possibly being TRBD2 (5 bases). V lost 6 bases and J lost 2, with 15 bases in between. The CDR3 loop spans 15 amino acids. CDR1 is MNHNS, CDR2 SASEGT, per germline. CDR3 residues: CASSNWLAYTDTQYF. The CDR3 DNA reads as TGTGCCAGCAGCAATTGGCTAGCCTACACAGATACGCAGTATTTT.

This sequence joins TRBV10-3 and TRBJ2-7, with a weak D call TRBD2 (6 bases). V was cut by 0 bases and J by 4 bases, with 10 bases left in between. CDR1 is ENHRY and CDR2 is SYGVKD in the germline V gene. The CDR3 consists of 14 residues. The CDR3 reads CAISESGLSYEQYF. CDR3 coding DNA: TGTGCCATCAGTGAGTCGGGACTTTCTTACGAGCAGTACTTC.

This clone was seen a handful of times. V is TRBV4-2 and J is TRBJ2-1; no clear D gene. Trimming stripped 4 bases from V and 6 bases from J, with 13 bases between. The CDR3 runs 14 residues. In germline, CDR1 is LGHNA, CDR2 YNFKEQ. CDR3 sequence (DNA): TGTGCCAGCAGCCCCGCCGGAGAGGCCAATGAGCAGTTCTTC. Amino acids: CASSPAGEANEQFF.

The V call is TRBV28, the J call TRBJ1-2; possible D gene TRBD1, 5 bases. CDR3 length: 14 residues. Germline V gene lookup returns CDR1 MDHEN and CDR2 SYDVKM. V lost 0 bases and J 2 bases, leaving 7 bases between the germline ends. The CDR3 sequence: CASSLWAGNYGYTF. In DNA form, the CDR3 reads TGTGCCAGCAGTTTATGGGCAGGGAACTATGGCTACACCTTC.

The rearrangement uses TRBV27 and TRBJ2-1; 9 nucleotides match TRBD2. Looked up from germline, CDR1 is MNHEY and CDR2 is SMNVEV (reference sequence). After removal of 3 bases from V and 4 bases from J, the junction contained 4 bases not matched to a gene. This CDR3 region has 15 residues. This CDR3 reads CASSFAGGLYNEQFF. In nucleotides, the CDR3 is TGTGCCAGCAGTTTCGCGGGGGGGCTGTACAATGAGCAGTTCTTC.

The chain is built from TRBV6-1 and TRBJ2-7, with 7 bases fitting TRBD1. V lost 6 bases, J lost 0 bases, and 2 bases stayed unmatched. The V gene's germline CDR1 is MNHNS and CDR2 SASEGT. CDR3 length: 13 amino acids. The CDR3: CASRWTGSYEQYF. Here the CDR3 DNA reads TGTGCCAGCAGGTGGACAGGCTCCTACGAGCAGTACTTC.

This chain links TRBV28 with TRBJ1-2; D gene unclear. V lost 1 base and J lost 8, with 5 bases in between. The CDR3 loop spans 11 amino acids. Germline V gene lookup returns CDR1 MDHEN and CDR2 SYDVKM. The CDR3 sequence is CASSLFRGYTF. CDR3 DNA: TGTGCCAGCAGTTTATTTCGGGGCTACACCTTC.

This clone was observed once. This rearrangement joins TRBV5-1 to TRBJ2-3; D possibly corresponds to TRBD1 (6 bases). The V end was cut by 2 bases, the J end by 0 bases, with 7 bases between. The CDR3 is 14 residues long. Germline CDR1 is SGHRS and CDR2 is YFSETQ. CDR3: CASSLGQSTDTQYF. The CDR3 DNA follows: TGCGCCAGCAGCTTAGGACAGAGCACAGATACGCAGTATTTT.

This clone was observed a single time. The chain joins TRBV5-1 to TRBJ1-2; 9 bases align to TRBD1. The CDR3 covers 16 residues. Germline CDR1 SGHRS, CDR2 YFSETQ. V lost 4 bases and J lost 4; bases outside the gene matches: 11. CDR3 in amino acids: CASSDTGQGRGYGYTF. The CDR3 bases are TGCGCCAGCAGCGATACGGGACAGGGTAGGGGCTATGGCTACACCTTC.

V is TRBV5-4 and J is TRBJ2-3; 8 positions match TRBD2. The junction had 9 bases not matched to a gene; V was cut back by 7 bases and J by 2 bases. This CDR3 comprises 15 residues. CDR1 is SGHNT and CDR2 is YYREEE in the germline V gene (reference sequence). The CDR3 spells CASSGGGPFTDTQYF. CDR3 nucleotide sequence: TGTGCCAGCTCGGGGGGGGGCCCCTTCACAGATACGCAGTATTTT. Full variable domain (remainder filled in from reference TRBV5-4 and TRBJ2-3): ETGVTQSPTHLIKTRGQQVTLRCSSQSGHNTVSWYQQALGQGPQFIFQYYREEENGRGNFPPRFSGLQFPNYSSELNVNALELDDSALYLCASSGGGPFTDTQYFGPGTRLTVL.

This clone has a single count. This chain links TRBV5-1 with TRBJ2-5; 7 bases align to TRBD2. The CDR3 has 14 amino acids. CDR1 is SGHRS, CDR2 YFSETQ, per germline. V shed 1 base and J 4 bases; nucleotides not matched to a gene: 4. CDR3 loop: CASSLLGGGETQYF. CDR3 bases: TGCGCCAGCAGCTTGCTGGGGGGGGGAGAGACCCAGTACTTC. The full variable domain, rest sourced from reference TRBV5-1 and TRBJ2-5, is KAGVTQTPRYLIKTRGQQVTLSCSPISGHRSVSWYQQTPGQGLQFLFEYFSETQRNKGNFPGRFSGRQFSNSRSEMNVSTLELGDSALYLCASSLLGGGETQYFGPGTRLLVL.

The CDR3 DNA reads as TGTGCCAGCAGCGGTTTCCAGGAGCAGTTCTTC. Protein sequence: CASSGFQEQFF. The chain couples TRBV7-8 to TRBJ2-1; no clear D. V was trimmed by 5 bases and J by 10 bases, leaving 9 bases between them. The germline V gene has CDR1 SGHVS and CDR2 FQNEAQ. The CDR3 is 11 amino acids.

The CDR3 coding sequence is TGTGCCAGCAGGGGGACAGGGGGCTACGAGCAGTACTTC. Its protein product is CASRGTGGYEQYF. The chain has TRBV6-1 and TRBJ2-7; TRBD1 matches at 11 bases. Germline V gene data show CDR1 as MNHNS and CDR2 as SASEGT. CDR3 size: 13 residues. J lost 3 bases, V lost 6 bases, and 1 base had no gene match.

The gene calls are TRBV18 and TRBJ2-7; no reliable D call. The CDR3 spans 13 residues. Germline values: CDR1 KGHSH, CDR2 LQKENI. Trimming took 3 bases from V and 4 from J, leaving 10 bases between them. The CDR3: CASSPQASYEQYF. As DNA, the CDR3 is TGTGCCAGCTCACCCCAAGCCTCTTACGAGCAGTACTTC.

CDR3 in DNA: TGTGCCAGCAGAGAGAGGTCCGGGACGCGGGGATTGGACGAGACCTACGAGCAGTACTTC. Translation gives CASRERSGTRGLDETYEQYF. The chain is built from TRBV27 and TRBJ2-7; a weak D match, TRBD2 (6 bases). Between the trimmed V and J ends, which lost 6 bases and 2 bases, there was a span of 32 bases. Germline loops: CDR1 MNHEY, CDR2 SMNVEV (reference sequence). This CDR3 is 20 amino acids long.

This rearrangement joins TRBV6-1 to TRBJ2-4; D perhaps matches TRBD2 (6 bases). The CDR3 has 18 residues. Per germline, CDR1 MNHNS and CDR2 SASEGT. The germline V and J ends were trimmed by 0 bases and 5 bases, with 20 bases remaining between them. CDR3: CASSEAPGLARAQNIQYF. In nucleotides, the CDR3 is TGTGCCAGCAGTGAAGCGCCTGGCCTAGCGAGAGCTCAAAACATTCAGTACTTC.

The chain links TRBV7-9 to TRBJ2-5; the D gene is possibly TRBD1 (6 bases). The better agreement between TRBJ2-7 and the DNA end casts doubt on the J call. CDR1 and CDR2 (germline): SEHNR, FQNEAQ (reference sequence). The CDR3 spans 14 residues. CDR3 nucleotide sequence: TGTGCCAGCACCTCCCCGGGACAAACCTACGAGCAGTACTTC. It specifies CASTSPGQTYEQYF.